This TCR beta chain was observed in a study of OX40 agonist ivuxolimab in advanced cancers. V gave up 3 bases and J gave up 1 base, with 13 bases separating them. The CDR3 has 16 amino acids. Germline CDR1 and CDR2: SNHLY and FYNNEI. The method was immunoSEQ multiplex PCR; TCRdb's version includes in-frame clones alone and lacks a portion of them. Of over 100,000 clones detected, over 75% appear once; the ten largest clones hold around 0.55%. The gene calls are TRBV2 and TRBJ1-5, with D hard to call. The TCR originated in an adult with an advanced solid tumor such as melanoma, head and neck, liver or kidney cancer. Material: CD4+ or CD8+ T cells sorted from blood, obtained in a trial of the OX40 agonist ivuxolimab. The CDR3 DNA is TGTGCCAGCAGTGAGGAGAGCCAAGTGAGCAATCAGCCCCAGCATTTT. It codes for CASSEESQVSNQPQHF.